A selection of T cell receptor beta chains follows, all from one sample in a study of T-cell reconstitution after alpha-beta-depleted transplantation in children. TCRdb itself ran the PCR reads through MiXCR, one entry per CDR3 protein. The sample lists about 240,000 distinct CDR3 sequences, 12% occurring once. Sequenced material: PBMCs from the stem cell graft donor, taken from the stem cell graft. Receptor source: a human donor who donated a stem cell graft to a child with acute lymphoblastic leukemia. Both conserved end residues are part of each CDR3. The D gene is left open where the match is weak. Part of the rows lack a size; the others show once, few, many or a class for expanded clones.

size	V	D	J	DNA	CDR3
many	TRBV6-2/TRBV6-3	-	TRBJ2-1	TGTGCCAGCATCGACAGTTTCTACAATGAGCAGTTCTTC	CASIDSFYNEQFF
many	TRBV28	-	TRBJ2-7	TGTGCCAGCAGTTTGTCCAACCGGGACACGTTCGAGCAGTACTTC	CASSLSNRDTFEQYF
few	TRBV10-3	TRBD2	TRBJ2-1	TGTGCCATCAGTGATTATAGCGGGGGGGCCAATGAGCAGTTCTTC	CAISDYSGGANEQFF
many	TRBV7-8	-	TRBJ1-2	TGTGCCAGCAGCTTAGGGTCAGCTTCTAACTATGGCTACACCTTC	CASSLGSASNYGYTF
many	TRBV10-3	TRBD1	TRBJ2-5	TGTGCCATCAGTGGAAAAGGGACAGGGGGCTCAGAGACCCAGTACTTC	CAISGKGTGGSETQYF
many	TRBV28	-	TRBJ2-7	TGTGCCAGCAGTTTGCAAAGCCCGCCCCACGAGCAGTACTTC	CASSLQSPPHEQYF
many	TRBV7-6	TRBD1	TRBJ2-1	TGTGCCAGCAGCAGACCGAAGGGGGACAGGGCCTACAATGAGCAGTTCTTC	CASSRPKGDRAYNEQFF
-	TRBV5-4	-	TRBJ2-7	TGTGCCAGCAGCTTGGTCGACAGACGGGAGCAGTACTTC	CASSLVDRREQYF
many	TRBV20-1	-	TRBJ2-2	TGCAGTGCTAGTTCACGACACTCGAACACCGGGGAGCTGTTTTTT	CSASSRHSNTGELFF
many	TRBV7-9	TRBD1	TRBJ2-5	TGTGCCAGCAGCCCAACCGGACAGGGTCAAGAGACCCAGTACTTC	CASSPTGQGQETQYF
once	TRBV28	-	TRBJ2-3	TGTGCCAGCAGCCCAGGACGGGGGATGCAGTATTTT	CASSPGRGMQYF
many	TRBV5-1	-	TRBJ1-4	TGCGCCAGCAGCTTAGGTCGGTACGACGAAAAACTGTTTTTT	CASSLGRYDEKLFF
-	TRBV7-9	TRBD1	TRBJ2-7	TGTGCCAGCAGCACGGACCGGGACAGGGGTTACTTC	CASSTDRDRGYF
many	TRBV20-1	TRBD2	TRBJ2-1	TGCAGTGTTAATCCGGGCGGGAGGCCCTACAATGAGCAGTTCTTC	CSVNPGGRPYNEQFF
many	TRBV20-1	-	TRBJ1-4	TGCAGTGCTAGGGCAGCATCTAATGAAAAACTGTTTTTT	CSARAASNEKLFF
many	TRBV7-3	TRBD2	TRBJ2-2	TGTGCCAGCAGCTCGAGGCGGGAGGGCCTCACCGGGGAGCTGTTTTTT	CASSSRREGLTGELFF